This TCR beta chain stems from a study of identical twins. Study-wide findings and caveats: Memory repertoires showed no such pattern, whereas abundant cord blood beta clonotypes carried fewer insertions.

The CDR3 consists of 16 residues. Trimming cost V 7 bases and J 0 bases, with 15 bases left between them. The table lists this clonotype with a few counts. Its specificity is unknown. The authors used template switching to add a universal primer site and gave cDNA unique molecular identifiers. Each CDR3 protein is one row after TCRdb ran MiXCR on the 5' RACE reads. This table has about 900,000 distinct CDR3 sequences, about 12% appearing once. These same records also appear under a second study, on yellow fever vaccine responses in identical twins.

The rearrangement links TRBV6-7 to TRBJ2-2, with D perhaps being TRBD1 or TRBD2 (5 bases each). TRBV6-7 has ORF status, its function being uncertain. The receptor was isolated from a young woman in good health. Material: PBMCs. The CDR3 loop reads CASTEGCLSNTGELFF. The CDR3 bases are TGTGCCAGCACCGAGGGGTGCCTATCGAACACCGGGGAGCTGTTTTTT.